This TCR beta chain was found in a study of early T cells in non-severe SARS-CoV-2 infection. Study in general: The authors sequenced bulk RNA from unsorted whole blood, leaving chains unpaired.

The CDR3 consists of 17 residues. CDR1 and CDR2 from the germline V gene are MNHNY and SVGAGI (reference sequence). Unmatched junction bases numbered 8, after V lost 2 bases and J lost 6 bases. Study-wide results and limits: Anti-spike CD8 responses were favored by VDJdb matching, which missed private and CD4 specificities.

This clonotype came up many times. Its specificity is unknown. Tagging with unique molecular identifiers was applied to individual cDNA molecules. TCRdb reprocessed the 5' RACE reads with MiXCR, giving one entry per CDR3 protein. The sample includes roughly 63,000 distinct CDR3 sequences, 9.5% to 15% of them seen just once. The sequence derives from an adult who was a healthcare worker with PCR-confirmed SARS-CoV-2 infection or an uninfected control (not recorded which). This chain uses TRBV6-6 with TRBJ2-7, with TRBD2 matching 15 bases. Sequencing input: whole blood. The CDR3 sequence is CASSYPGRTSGRGEQYF. For the CDR3, the DNA is TGTGCCAGCAGTTACCCTGGTCGGACTAGCGGGAGGGGCGAGCAGTACTTC.